The entry below describes one T cell receptor (beta chain). Antigen specificity is unknown. V gave up 4 bases and J gave up 0 bases; unmatched junction bases: 13. Looked up from germline, CDR1 is SGDLS and CDR2 is YYNGEE. The CDR3 sequence is 20 residues long. The data belong to a study of shared clonotypes between healthy human individuals. General study results and limits: Naive CD4 clonotypes overlapped across a handful of donors at roughly 5%.

Profiled with immunoSEQ multiplex PCR; TCRdb holds only in-frame clones, not every one. The sample records 600,000 to 700,000 clones, around four fifths being singletons. Sequencing used memory CD4+ T cells sorted from blood. Subset noted: CD45RA-negative fraction. This sequence was found in a woman aged 25-40 years in good health. The chain links TRBV9 to TRBJ2-3, with 14 positions matching TRBD2. CDR3 protein: CASSFRPGTSGSQSTDTQYF. CDR3 DNA: TGTGCCAGCAGCTTCCGACCCGGGACTAGCGGGAGCCAAAGCACAGATACGCAGTATTTT.